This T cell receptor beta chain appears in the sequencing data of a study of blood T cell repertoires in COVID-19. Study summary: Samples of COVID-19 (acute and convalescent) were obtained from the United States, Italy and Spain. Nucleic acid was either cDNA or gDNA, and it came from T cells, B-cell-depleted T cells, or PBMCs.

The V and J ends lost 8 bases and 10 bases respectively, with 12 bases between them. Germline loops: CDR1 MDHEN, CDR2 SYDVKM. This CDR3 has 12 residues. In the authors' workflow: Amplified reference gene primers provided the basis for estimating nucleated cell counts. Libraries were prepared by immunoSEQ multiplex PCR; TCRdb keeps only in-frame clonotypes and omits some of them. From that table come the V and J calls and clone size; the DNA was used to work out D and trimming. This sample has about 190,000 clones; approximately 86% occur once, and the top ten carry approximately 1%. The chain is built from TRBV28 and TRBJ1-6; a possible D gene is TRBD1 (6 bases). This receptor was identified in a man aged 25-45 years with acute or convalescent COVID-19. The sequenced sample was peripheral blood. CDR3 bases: TGTGCCAGCCTAAAAGGGGGATCACCCCTCCACTTT. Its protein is CASLKGGSPLHF.